A few counts support the clone carrying this T cell receptor (beta chain). These data belong to a study of control samples from healthy donors and cancer patients. Produced via immunoSEQ multiplex PCR; TCRdb's table is partial and in-frame only. Among 15,000 to 19,000 clones, 87% were seen once, and the ten largest hold around 10%. The CDR3 runs to 12 residues. Germline V gene lookup returns CDR1 SGHAT and CDR2 FQNNGV. V was shortened by 6 bases and J by 0 bases, with 5 bases between the two germline ends. Sequencing was carried out using PBMCs. The gene calls are TRBV11-2 and TRBJ2-5; no clear D. The TCR was taken from a woman in her seventies with colorectal cancer. The CDR3 is CASSRYQETQYF. DNA of the CDR3: TGTGCCAGCAGTCGGTACCAAGAGACCCAGTACTTC.